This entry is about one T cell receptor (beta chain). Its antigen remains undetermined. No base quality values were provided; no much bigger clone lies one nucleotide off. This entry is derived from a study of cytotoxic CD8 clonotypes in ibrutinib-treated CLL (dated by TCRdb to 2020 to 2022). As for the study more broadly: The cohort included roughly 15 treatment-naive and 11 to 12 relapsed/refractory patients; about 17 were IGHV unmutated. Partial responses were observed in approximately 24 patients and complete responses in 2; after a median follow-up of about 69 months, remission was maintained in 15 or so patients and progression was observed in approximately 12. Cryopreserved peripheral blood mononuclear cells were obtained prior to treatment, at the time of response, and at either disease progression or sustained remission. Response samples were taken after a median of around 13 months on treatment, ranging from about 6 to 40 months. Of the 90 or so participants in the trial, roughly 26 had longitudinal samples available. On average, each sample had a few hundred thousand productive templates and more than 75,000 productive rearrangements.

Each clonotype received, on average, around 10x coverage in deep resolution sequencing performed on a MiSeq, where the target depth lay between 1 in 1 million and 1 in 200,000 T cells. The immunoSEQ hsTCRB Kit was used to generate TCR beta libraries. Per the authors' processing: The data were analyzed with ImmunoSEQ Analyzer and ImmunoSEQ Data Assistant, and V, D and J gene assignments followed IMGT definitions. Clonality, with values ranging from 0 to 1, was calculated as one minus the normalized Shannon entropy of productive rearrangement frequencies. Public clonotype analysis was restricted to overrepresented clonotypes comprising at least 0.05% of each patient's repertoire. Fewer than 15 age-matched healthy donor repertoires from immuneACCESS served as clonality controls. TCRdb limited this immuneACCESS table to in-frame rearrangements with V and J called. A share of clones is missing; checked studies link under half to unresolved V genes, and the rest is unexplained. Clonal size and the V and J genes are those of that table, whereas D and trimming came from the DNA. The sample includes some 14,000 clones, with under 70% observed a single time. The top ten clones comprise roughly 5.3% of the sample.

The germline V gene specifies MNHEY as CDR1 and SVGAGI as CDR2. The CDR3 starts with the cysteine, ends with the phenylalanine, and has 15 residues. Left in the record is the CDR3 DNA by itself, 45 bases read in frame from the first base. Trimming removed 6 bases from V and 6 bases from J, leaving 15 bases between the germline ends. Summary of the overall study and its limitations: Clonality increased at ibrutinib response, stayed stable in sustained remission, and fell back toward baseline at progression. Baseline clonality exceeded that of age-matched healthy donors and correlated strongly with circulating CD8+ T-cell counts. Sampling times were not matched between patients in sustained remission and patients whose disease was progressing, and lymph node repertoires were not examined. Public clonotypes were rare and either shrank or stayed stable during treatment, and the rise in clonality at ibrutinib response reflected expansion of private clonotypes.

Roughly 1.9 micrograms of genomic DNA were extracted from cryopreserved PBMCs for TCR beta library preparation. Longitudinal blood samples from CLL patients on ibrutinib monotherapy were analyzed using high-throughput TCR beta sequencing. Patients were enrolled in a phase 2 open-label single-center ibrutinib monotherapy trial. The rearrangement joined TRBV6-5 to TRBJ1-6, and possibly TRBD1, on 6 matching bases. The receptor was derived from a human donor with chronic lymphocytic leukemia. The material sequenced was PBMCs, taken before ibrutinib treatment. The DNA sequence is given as TGTGCCAGCAGGGCTGCAGGGGTTCTTAATTCACCCCTCCACTTT. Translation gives CASRAAGVLNSPLHF.